This T cell receptor (beta chain) was sequenced in a study of Ad26.COV2.S vaccination and SARS-CoV-2 variants. The CDR3 contains 14 residues. The germline V gene has CDR1 LGHNA and CDR2 YNFKEQ. The V and J ends lost 3 bases and 2 bases respectively, with 11 bases between them. Treatment in this sample: roughly 19 received Ad26.COV2.S at low or high dose, single or two shots; about five received placebo; per-sample allocation not given. Sampling took place 63 days after the first vaccine or placebo injection. This clone was detected a few times. Clones were sequenced by immunoSEQ multiplex PCR, and TCRdb holds only the in-frame ones, with some missing. The sample holds a few hundred thousand clones, about nine tenths seen once.

The V gene is TRBV4-2, the J gene TRBJ2-7; a possible D gene is TRBD1 (6 bases). Here the sequenced sample was peripheral blood, taken in a trial of Ad26.COV2.S vaccine versus placebo. This clonotype was sampled from a person between 18 and 59 years old who received the Ad26.COV2.S COVID-19 vaccine or a placebo. The CDR3 sequence is CASSHIGQTYEQYF. CDR3 nucleotides: TGTGCCAGCAGCCACATAGGACAGACCTACGAGCAGTACTTC.